This passage covers 20 T cell receptor beta chains from one sample sequenced in a study of a mutant IDH1 vaccine in newly diagnosed glioma. Time point of the sample: week 11, during vaccination. The investigators gave 300 ug of mutant IDH1 20-mer peptide in each vaccine dose, together with topical imiquimod. Generated by immunoSEQ multiplex PCR, the TCRdb table keeps only in-frame clones and is missing some. The data contain 50,000 or so clones, 91% of them seen just once; the ten biggest clones take up 2% to 2.5%. These receptors' antigens are unknown. This specimen consisted of PBMCs, obtained from a glioma patient whose treatment included an IDH1 peptide vaccine. Receptors originate from a man between 50 and 59 years old with glioma.

Comments on this clone: Distinct nucleotide sequences in the sample also encode this CDR3. The CDR3 region has the DNA TGCGCCAGCAACCGAATGTGGCAAGGGGACTACGAGCAGTACTTC. Translated: CASNRMWQGDYEQYF. The V and J genes are TRBV4-1 and TRBJ2-7; D possibly corresponds to TRBD1 (5 bases). The germline V gene encodes CDR1 MGHRA and CDR2 YSYEKL. V was pared by 7 bases and J by 3 bases, with 19 bases between. The CDR3 contains 15 residues.

For this clone: Mismatch with germline at one junction end may stem from a read error. This chain connects TRBV7-8 to TRBJ1-1, with no clear D. The germline gives CDR1 SGHVS, CDR2 FQNEAQ. CDR3 size: 16 residues. The CDR3 region is CASSPHPDGLNIEAFF. The CDR3 region has the DNA TGTGCCAGCAGCCCGCATCCGGACGGACTGAACATTGAAGCTTTCTTT.

The CDR3 sequence is CASSPGPEDTGELFF. CDR3 DNA sequence: TGTGCCAGCAGTCCTGGCCCCGAGGACACCGGGGAGCTGTTTTTT. The genes are TRBV25-1 and TRBJ2-2; D is uncertain. Germline CDR1 and CDR2: MGHDK and SYGVNS. V was pared by 5 bases and J by 3 bases, with 13 bases between. This CDR3 is 15 amino acids long.

This clone turned up a few times. The chain joins TRBV18 to TRBJ2-1; a possible D gene is TRBD1 (6 bases). Germline V gene lookup returns CDR1 KGHSH and CDR2 LQKENI. Trimming took 1 base from V and 0 from J, leaving 10 bases between them. The CDR3 loop spans 16 amino acids. The CDR3 DNA sequence: TGTGCCAGCTCACCACGCCAGGGGAGCTCCTACAATGAGCAGTTCTTC. The encoded protein is CASSPRQGSSYNEQFF.

This rearrangement joins TRBV2 to TRBJ1-5, with D possibly TRBD1 on 5 matching bases. The V end was cut by 6 bases, the J end by 5 bases, with 14 bases between. This CDR3 comprises 14 residues. Per germline, CDR1 SNHLY and CDR2 FYNNEI. The CDR3 region has the DNA TGTGCCAGCAGCGTGACAGAGTCCTATCAGCCCCAGCATTTT. It encodes CASSVTESYQPQHF.

This chain connects TRBV7-9 to TRBJ2-5; TRBD2 aligns across 7 bases. CDR1 SEHNR and CDR2 FQNEAQ come from the germline V gene (reference sequence). The CDR3 is 13 amino acids. The J segment lost 5 bases and the V segment lost 5 bases, leaving 5 bases of the junction unmatched. DNA for the CDR3: TGTGCCAGCAGCCTCTGGGAGGGTGAGACCCAGTACTTC. Amino acids: CASSLWEGETQYF.

This clone occurred once. The V gene is TRBV5-1, the J gene TRBJ1-6, with D possibly being TRBD1 (5 bases). This CDR3 has 18 amino acids. The V gene's germline CDR1 is SGHRS and CDR2 YFSETQ. Trimming took off 2 bases at V and 7 bases at J, with 22 bases between the two ends. CDR3 DNA: TGCGCCAGCAGCTTTGGTGCAGGGCCCCTTCGCGAAAATTCACCCCTCCACTTT. Its translation: CASSFGAGPLRENSPLHF.

The rearrangement uses TRBV2 and TRBJ2-7; the D gene is possibly TRBD2 (6 bases). The germline V gene encodes CDR1 SNHLY and CDR2 FYNNEI. This CDR3 comprises 15 residues. Trimming removed 7 bases at V and 2 bases at J, with 18 bases between. CDR3: CASKDVVLAPYEQYF. The CDR3 DNA is TGTGCCAGCAAAGATGTAGTACTAGCTCCCTACGAGCAGTACTTC. Looking up the rest from reference TRBV2 and TRBJ2-7 gives the full variable domain: EPEVTQTPSHQVTQMGQEVILRCVPISNHLYFYWYRQILGQKVEFLVSFYNNEISEKSEIFDDQFSVERPDGSNFTLKIRSTKLEDSAMYFCASKDVVLAPYEQYFGPGTRLTVT.

V gene TRBV5-1 combines with J gene TRBJ2-2, with D possibly being TRBD1 or TRBD2 (6 bases each). The germline V gene has CDR1 SGHRS and CDR2 YFSETQ. CDR3 length: 18 residues. The ends were cut back, 0 bases at V and 5 bases at J, with 20 bases in the middle. The CDR3 DNA follows: TGCGCCAGCAGCTTGGAGTCCGGGGGCGCAGGGTATACCGGGGAGCTGTTTTTT. Translating it yields CASSLESGGAGYTGELFF.

The J gene is TRBJ1-5, the V gene TRBV4-3; no clear D. V was shortened by 1 base and J by 2 bases, with 6 bases between the two germline ends. The germline CDR1 and CDR2 sequences are LGHNA and YSLEER. CDR3 length: 14 residues. CDR3 region: CASSQGSGNQPQHF. DNA of the CDR3: TGCGCCAGCAGCCAAGGGTCGGGCAATCAGCCCCAGCATTTT.

This sequence joins TRBV2 and TRBJ1-4; 7 bases fit TRBD1. The junction had 5 bases not matched to a gene; V was cut back by 1 base and J by 12 bases. The germline gives CDR1 SNHLY, CDR2 FYNNEI. The length of the CDR3 is 13 residues. DNA for the CDR3: TGTGCCAGCAGTGAAGGGGCAGGGGGGGAACTGTTTTTT. Protein: CASSEGAGGELFF.

This clone was seen only a few times. The CDR3 here is CASRSSTQNTEAFF. CDR3 in DNA: TGTGCCAGTAGATCCTCCACACAGAACACTGAAGCTTTCTTT. The chain joins TRBV19 to TRBJ1-1; unclear D gene. The CDR3 contains 14 residues. Germline loops: CDR1 LNHDA, CDR2 SQIVND (reference sequence). Trimming shortened V by 6 bases and J by 1 base, and 12 bases separated the two germline ends.

In nucleotides, the CDR3 is TGTGCCAGCAGTCCCCCGGGACGGACCAAAAACATTCAGTACTTC. This encodes CASSPPGRTKNIQYF. The chain links TRBV2 to TRBJ2-4; perhaps D is TRBD1 or TRBD2 (5 bases each). CDR3 length: 15 residues. Per germline, CDR1 SNHLY and CDR2 FYNNEI. The V end was cut by 5 bases, the J end by 2 bases, with 13 bases between.

V usage is TRBV7-6 and J usage is TRBJ2-5; D could derive from TRBD1 or TRBD2 (5 bases each). Trimming left V 5 bases short and J 2 bases short, with 21 bases between. Germline CDR1 SGHVS, CDR2 FNYEAQ. This CDR3 spans 17 amino acids. CDR3 in DNA: TGTGCCAGCAGCCCTGGGCCCGAATGGGGGAAACAAGAGACCCAGTACTTC. It specifies CASSPGPEWGKQETQYF.

The V call is TRBV7-2, the J call TRBJ2-1, with D possibly matching TRBD1 (5 bases). Deletions cut 7 bases from V and 6 bases from J, with 22 bases between. This CDR3 spans 16 amino acids. CDR1 SGHTA and CDR2 FQGNSA come from the germline V gene. The chain's CDR3 is CASTRIGDMFANEQFF. CDR3 DNA sequence: TGTGCCAGCACAAGGATAGGGGATATGTTCGCCAATGAGCAGTTCTTC. Full variable domain (remainder filled in from reference TRBV7-2 and TRBJ2-1): GAGVSQSPSNKVTEKGKDVELRCDPISGHTALYWYRQSLGQGLEFLIYFQGNSAPDKSGLPSDRFSAERTGGSVSTLTIQRTQQEDSAVYLCASTRIGDMFANEQFFGPGTRLTVL.

The chain links TRBV28 to TRBJ1-3; D ambiguous. V lost 2 bases and J lost 4, with 12 bases in between. The CDR3 is made up of 15 amino acids. CDR1 MDHEN and CDR2 SYDVKM come from the germline V gene. The CDR3 is CASSLTLGEGNTIYF. In DNA form, the CDR3 reads TGTGCCAGCAGTTTAACCCTTGGTGAGGGAAACACCATATATTTT.

This chain links TRBV29-1 with TRBJ2-1; D may be TRBD1 (6 bases). This CDR3 has 15 amino acids. The V gene lost 1 base and the J gene lost 4 bases, with 14 bases spanning the gap. Germline CDR1 reads SQVTM; CDR2 reads ANQGSEA. CDR3 amino acids: CSVEASQGIYNEQFF. The CDR3 nucleotides are TGCAGCGTTGAAGCGAGTCAGGGGATTTACAATGAGCAGTTCTTC.

V gene TRBV2 combines with J gene TRBJ1-6; D might be TRBD1 (5 bases). Looked up from germline, CDR1 is SNHLY and CDR2 is FYNNEI. V was shortened by 6 bases and J by 5 bases, with 11 bases between the two germline ends. The CDR3 runs 14 residues. The CDR3 here is CASRGDGDNSPLHF. The CDR3 coding sequence is TGTGCCAGCAGGGGGGACGGAGATAATTCACCCCTCCACTTT.

The genes are TRBV5-4 and TRBJ2-7; the D call may be TRBD1 or TRBD2 (5 bases each). CDR1 is SGHNT and CDR2 is YYREEE in the germline V gene (reference sequence). Trimming pared 4 bases from V and 3 bases from J, leaving 8 bases between. The CDR3 is made up of 12 amino acids. In DNA form, the CDR3 reads TGTGCCAGCAGCGGGGACCGCTACGAGCAGTACTTC. It codes for CASSGDRYEQYF.

This clone has a single count. This rearrangement joins TRBV6-6 to TRBJ2-5; 10 bases fit TRBD2. Germline V gene sequence: CDR1 MNHNY, CDR2 SVGAGI (reference sequence). V shed 7 bases and J 4 bases; nucleotides not matched to a gene: 12. The length of the CDR3 is 16 residues. DNA for the CDR3: TGTGCCAGCATCACCACAGCGGGGGGGCCTGGAGAGACCCAGTACTTC. Translated: CASITTAGGPGETQYF.